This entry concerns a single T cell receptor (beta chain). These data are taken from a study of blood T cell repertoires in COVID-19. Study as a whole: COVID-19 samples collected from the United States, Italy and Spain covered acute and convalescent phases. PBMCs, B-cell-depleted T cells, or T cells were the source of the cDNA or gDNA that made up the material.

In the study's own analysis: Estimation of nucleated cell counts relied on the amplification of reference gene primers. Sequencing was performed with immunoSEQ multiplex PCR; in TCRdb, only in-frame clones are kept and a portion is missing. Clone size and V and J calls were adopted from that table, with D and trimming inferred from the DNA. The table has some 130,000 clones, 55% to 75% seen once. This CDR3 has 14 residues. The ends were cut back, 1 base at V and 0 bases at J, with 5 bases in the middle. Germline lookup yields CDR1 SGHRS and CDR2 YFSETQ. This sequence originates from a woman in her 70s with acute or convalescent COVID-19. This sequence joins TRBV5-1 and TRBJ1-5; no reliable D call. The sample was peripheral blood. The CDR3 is CASSLQDSNQPQHF. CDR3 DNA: TGCGCCAGCAGCTTGCAGGATAGCAATCAGCCCCAGCATTTT. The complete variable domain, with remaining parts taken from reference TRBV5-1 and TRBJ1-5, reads KAGVTQTPRYLIKTRGQQVTLSCSPISGHRSVSWYQQTPGQGLQFLFEYFSETQRNKGNFPGRFSGRQFSNSRSEMNVSTLELGDSALYLCASSLQDSNQPQHFGDGTRLSIL.